The source of this T cell receptor beta chain is a study of CD8+ T cells in alopecia areata. V dropped 6 bases and J dropped 0; count of bases not matched to a gene: 3. This CDR3 is 13 amino acids long. Germline V gives CDR1 GTSNPN, CDR2 SVGIG (reference sequence). Treatment given: oral pan-JAK inhibitor, 5-10 mg twice daily. Reverse transcribed after extraction, RNA yielded cDNA as the sequencing template. Sequencing used immunoSEQ multiplex PCR; TCRdb keeps in-frame clones, though not all of them. In the table there are roughly 280,000 clones, about three fifths of which are singletons. The sequencing used CD4+ T cells sorted from blood, collected at week 52, from a patient treated with tofacitinib. This TCR derives from a human donor with alopecia areata. The rearrangement links TRBV30 to TRBJ1-2, with 8 bases identical to TRBD1. CDR3 protein: CACPRGPNYGYTF. The CDR3 DNA is TGTGCCTGCCCCAGGGGGCCTAACTATGGCTACACCTTC.